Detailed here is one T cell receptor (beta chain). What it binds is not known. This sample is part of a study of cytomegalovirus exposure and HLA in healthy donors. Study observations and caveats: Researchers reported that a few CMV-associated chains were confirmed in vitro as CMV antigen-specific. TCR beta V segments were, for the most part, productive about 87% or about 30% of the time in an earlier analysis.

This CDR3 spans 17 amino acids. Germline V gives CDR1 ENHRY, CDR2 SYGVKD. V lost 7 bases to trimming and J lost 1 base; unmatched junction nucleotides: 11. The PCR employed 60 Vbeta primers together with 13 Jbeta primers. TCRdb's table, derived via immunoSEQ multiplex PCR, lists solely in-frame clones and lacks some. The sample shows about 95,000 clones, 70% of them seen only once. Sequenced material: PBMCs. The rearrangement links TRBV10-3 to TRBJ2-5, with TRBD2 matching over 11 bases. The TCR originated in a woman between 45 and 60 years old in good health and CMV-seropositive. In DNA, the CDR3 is TGTGCCATCATGTCTGCGATAGCGGGAGGGACCCAAGAGACCCAGTACTTC. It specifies CAIMSAIAGGTQETQYF.